This T cell receptor beta chain comes out of a study of regulatory T cells in long-lasting Graves disease. CDR3 regions were amplified by Arm-PCR using iRepertoire HTBI primers to build TCR beta libraries. MiXCR was run by TCRdb on the multiplex PCR reads, yielding one entry per CDR3 protein. The sample contains more than 300,000 distinct CDR3 sequences, less than 20% of which appear only once. The time point was: newly diagnosed GD, antithyroid drugs for less than 3 months. Preparation of the TCR library used RNA extracted from PBMCs. Many counts were recorded for this clonotype. Sequences were derived from peripheral blood mononuclear cells (PBMCs), sampled at new diagnosis, from a patient treated with antithyroid drugs. This TCR was sampled from a female donor with Graves disease.

DNA for the CDR3: TGTGCCAGCAGCGTACCCAGGGAGGCCGCGAACACCGGGGAGCTGTTTTTT. Translated: CASSVPREAANTGELFF. The chain joins TRBV9 to TRBJ2-2, with D perhaps matching TRBD2 (6 bases). CDR1 and CDR2 (germline): SGDLS, YYNGEE. The CDR3 is 17 residues long. V dropped 1 base and J dropped 0 bases, with 13 bases sitting between them.